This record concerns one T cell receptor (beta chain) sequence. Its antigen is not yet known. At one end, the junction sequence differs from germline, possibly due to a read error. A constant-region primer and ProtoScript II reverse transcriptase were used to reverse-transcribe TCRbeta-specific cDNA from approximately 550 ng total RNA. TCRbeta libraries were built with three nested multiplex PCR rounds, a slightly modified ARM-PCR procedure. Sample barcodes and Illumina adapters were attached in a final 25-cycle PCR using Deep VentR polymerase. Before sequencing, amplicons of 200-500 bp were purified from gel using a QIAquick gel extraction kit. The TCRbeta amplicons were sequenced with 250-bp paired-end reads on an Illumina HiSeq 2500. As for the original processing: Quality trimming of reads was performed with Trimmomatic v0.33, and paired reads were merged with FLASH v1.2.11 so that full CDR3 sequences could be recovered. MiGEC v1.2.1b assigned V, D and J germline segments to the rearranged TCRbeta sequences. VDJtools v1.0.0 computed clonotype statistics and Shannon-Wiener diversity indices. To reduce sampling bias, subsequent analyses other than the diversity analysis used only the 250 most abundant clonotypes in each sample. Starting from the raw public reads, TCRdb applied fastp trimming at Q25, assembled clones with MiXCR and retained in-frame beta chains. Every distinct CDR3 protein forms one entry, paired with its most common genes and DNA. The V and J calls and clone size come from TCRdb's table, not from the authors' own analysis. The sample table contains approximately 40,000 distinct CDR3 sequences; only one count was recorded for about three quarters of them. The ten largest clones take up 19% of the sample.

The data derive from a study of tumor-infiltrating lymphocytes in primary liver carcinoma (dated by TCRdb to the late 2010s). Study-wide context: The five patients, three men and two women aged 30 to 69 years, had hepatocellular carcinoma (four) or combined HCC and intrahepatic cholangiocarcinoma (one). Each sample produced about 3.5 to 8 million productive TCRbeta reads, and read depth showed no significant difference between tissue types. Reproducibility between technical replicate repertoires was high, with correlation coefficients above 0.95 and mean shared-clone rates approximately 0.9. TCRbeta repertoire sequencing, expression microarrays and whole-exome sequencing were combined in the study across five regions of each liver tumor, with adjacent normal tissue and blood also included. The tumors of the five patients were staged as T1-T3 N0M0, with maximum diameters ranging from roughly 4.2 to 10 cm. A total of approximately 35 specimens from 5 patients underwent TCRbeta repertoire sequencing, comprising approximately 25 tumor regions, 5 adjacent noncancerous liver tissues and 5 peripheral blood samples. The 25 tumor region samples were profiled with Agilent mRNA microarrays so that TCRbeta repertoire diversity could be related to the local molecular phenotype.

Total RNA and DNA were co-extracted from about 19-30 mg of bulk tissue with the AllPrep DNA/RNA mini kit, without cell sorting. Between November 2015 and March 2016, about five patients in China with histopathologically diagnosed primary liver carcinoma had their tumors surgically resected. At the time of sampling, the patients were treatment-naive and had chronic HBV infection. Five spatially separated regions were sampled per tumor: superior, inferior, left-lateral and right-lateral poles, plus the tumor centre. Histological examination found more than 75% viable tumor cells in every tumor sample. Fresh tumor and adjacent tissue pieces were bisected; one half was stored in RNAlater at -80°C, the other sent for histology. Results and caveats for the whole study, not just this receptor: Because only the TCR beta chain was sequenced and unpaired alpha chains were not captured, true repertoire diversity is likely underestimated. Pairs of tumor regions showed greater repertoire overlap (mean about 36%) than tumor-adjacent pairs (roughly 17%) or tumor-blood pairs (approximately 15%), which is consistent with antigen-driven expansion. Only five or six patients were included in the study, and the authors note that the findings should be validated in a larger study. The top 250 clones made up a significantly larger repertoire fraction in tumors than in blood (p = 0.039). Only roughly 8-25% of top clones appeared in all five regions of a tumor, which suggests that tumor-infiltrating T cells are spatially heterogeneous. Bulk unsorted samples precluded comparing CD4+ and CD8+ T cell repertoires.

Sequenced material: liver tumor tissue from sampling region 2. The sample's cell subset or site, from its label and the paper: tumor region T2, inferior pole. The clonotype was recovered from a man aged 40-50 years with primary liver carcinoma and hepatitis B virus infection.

The base sequence is TGTGTCAGCAGGCACGACAGGAACTCCTACAATGAGCAGTTCTTC. Translated, it gives CVSRHDRNSYNEQFF. This receptor chain uses TRBV6-4 and TRBJ2-1; tentative D gene TRBD1, with 6 bases matching. The CDR3 covers 15 residues, taking in both the cysteine and the phenylalanine. Of all the DNA, just the CDR3 is kept, 45 bases in frame from base 1. Sequences MRHNA (CDR1) and SNTAGT (CDR2) are obtained from the germline V gene.